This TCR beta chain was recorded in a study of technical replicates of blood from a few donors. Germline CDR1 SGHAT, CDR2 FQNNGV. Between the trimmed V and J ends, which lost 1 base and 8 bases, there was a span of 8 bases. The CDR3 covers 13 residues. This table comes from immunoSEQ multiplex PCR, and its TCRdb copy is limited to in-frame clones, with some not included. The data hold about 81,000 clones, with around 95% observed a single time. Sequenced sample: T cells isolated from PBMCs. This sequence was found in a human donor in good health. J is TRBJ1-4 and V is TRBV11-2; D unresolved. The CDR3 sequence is CASSLGLAEKLFF. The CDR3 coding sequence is TGTGCCAGCAGCTTAGGACTGGCAGAAAAACTGTTTTTT.